Each of the 11 T cell receptor beta chains below was sequenced from the same sample in a study of sequential checkpoint blockade in melanoma. Clones were read by immunoSEQ multiplex PCR, and TCRdb kept only the in-frame ones, dropping some. The data contain about 16,000 clones, more than 85% of them singletons. The treatment is: randomized to nivolumab then ipilimumab (arm A) or the reverse (arm B). The starting material was CD8+ T cells sorted from blood (inferred from file names), obtained from a patient given nivolumab and ipilimumab in sequence. The receptor set was obtained from a human donor with melanoma.

The chain links TRBV9 to TRBJ1-1, with TRBD1 identical over 9 bases. V lost 7 bases to trimming and J lost 4 bases; unmatched junction nucleotides: 2. There are 12 residues in the CDR3. Per germline, CDR1 SGDLS and CDR2 YYNGEE. The CDR3: CASSQGATEAFF. CDR3 nucleotides: TGTGCCAGCTCACAGGGGGCCACTGAAGCTTTCTTT.

The chain couples TRBV14 to TRBJ1-2; no definite D call. V was shortened by 1 base and J by 1 base, with 10 bases between the two germline ends. Germline CDR1 SGHDN, CDR2 FVKESK. This CDR3 is 15 amino acids long. CDR3 DNA: TGTGCCAGCAGCCAAGCGACAACAGTTAACTATGGCTACACCTTC. Translated, it gives CASSQATTVNYGYTF. The entire variable domain, with the rest obtained from reference TRBV14 and TRBJ1-2, is as follows: EAGVTQFPSHSVIEKGQTVTLRCDPISGHDNLYWYRRVMGKEIKFLLHFVKESKQDESGMPNNRFLAERTGGTYSTLKVQPAELEDSGVYFCASSQATTVNYGYTFGSGTRLTVV.

The chain uses TRBV15 and TRBJ1-6, with a possible D match to TRBD1 (5 bases). Trimming took 0 bases from V and 2 from J, leaving 11 bases between them. The CDR3 is 17 amino acids. CDR1 and CDR2 from the germline V gene are LNHNV and YYDKDF (reference sequence). CDR3 coding DNA: TGTGCCACCAGCAGAGATTGGCAGGGCACCTATAATTCACCCCTCCACTTT. This translates into CATSRDWQGTYNSPLHF.

This sequence joins TRBV13 and TRBJ1-2, with D perhaps matching TRBD1 (6 bases). The CDR3 has 14 residues. Trimming shortened V by 5 bases and J by 8 bases, and 18 bases separated the two germline ends. Germline CDR1 reads PRHDT; CDR2 reads FYEKMQ (reference sequence). The CDR3 DNA follows: TGTGCCAGCAGCCACGGACAGACCTCTCTCGGCTACACCTTC. Amino acids: CASSHGQTSLGYTF.

This rearrangement joins TRBV4-3 to TRBJ1-2, with D unresolved. The CDR3 length is 16 residues. CDR1 is LGHNA and CDR2 is YSLEER in the germline V gene. V shed 0 bases and J shed 5 bases, with 16 bases lying between them. In DNA form, the CDR3 reads TGCGCCAGCAGCCAAGATCGTTTCCGGGAAGTTTATGGCTACACCTTC. Translation: CASSQDRFREVYGYTF.

This clone occurred once. The rearrangement uses TRBV4-1 and TRBJ1-2, with D possibly being TRBD1 (5 bases). Germline values: CDR1 MGHRA, CDR2 YSYEKL. There are 14 residues in the CDR3. V was clipped by 1 base and J by 4 bases, with 10 bases between them. As DNA, the CDR3 is TGCGCCAGCAGCCAAGTAAGGGGCGGCTATGGCTACACCTTC. Its protein product is CASSQVRGGYGYTF.

This clone was seen once. This chain uses TRBV30 with TRBJ1-5; D ambiguous. Germline CDR1 reads GTSNPN; CDR2 reads SVGIG (reference sequence). The ends were cut back, 3 bases at V and 15 bases at J, with 15 bases in the middle. The CDR3 length is 11 residues. The CDR3 sequence is CAWSLVPRPHF. CDR3 DNA: TGTGCCTGGAGCCTAGTCCCCCGCCCGCATTTT.

This chain joins TRBV7-9 and TRBJ2-7, with TRBD2 matching 7 bases. The CDR3 contains 12 residues. After removal of 5 bases from V and 4 bases from J, the junction contained 2 bases not matched to a gene. Germline loops: CDR1 SEHNR, CDR2 FQNEAQ (reference sequence). CDR3 amino acids: CASSQLAYEQYV. CDR3 sequence (DNA): TGTGCCAGCAGCCAACTAGCGTACGAGCAGTACGTC.

The rearrangement links TRBV19 to TRBJ1-1, with D perhaps TRBD1 (5 bases). Trimming pared 9 bases from V and 1 base from J, leaving 12 bases between. Per the germline V gene, CDR1 is LNHDA and CDR2 is SQIVND (reference sequence). The CDR3 is made up of 13 amino acids. In DNA, the CDR3 is TGTGCCAGCCAGGGAAGTTGGAACACTGAAGCTTTCTTT. Residues: CASQGSWNTEAFF.

CDR3 sequence (DNA): TGTGCCAGTAGTGCGGGACAGGGTAATACCTACGAGCAGTACTTC. Translating gives CASSAGQGNTYEQYF. J is TRBJ2-7 and V is TRBV19; 9 bases fit TRBD1. Per the germline V gene, CDR1 is LNHDA and CDR2 is SQIVND (reference sequence). This CDR3 comprises 15 residues. The trim removed 5 bases at V and 2 bases at J, leaving 7 bases unmatched.

The chain combines TRBV7-9 with TRBJ2-1, with 9 bases that match TRBD2. The V gene end was trimmed by 2 bases and the J gene end by 0 bases; junction bases not matched to a gene: 5. The CDR3 runs to 17 residues. Per germline, CDR1 SEHNR and CDR2 FQNEAQ (reference sequence). CDR3 coding DNA: TGTGCCAGCAGCTTATATGGCGGGAGGGGCTCCTACAATGAGCAGTTCTTC. It is translated as CASSLYGGRGSYNEQFF.